The T cell receptor beta chain described here comes from a study of blood T cells in healthy people across ages. The CDR3 has 17 amino acids. The germline V and J ends were trimmed by 4 bases and 3 bases, with 19 bases remaining between them. A second about 7 to 12 cycle PCR used barcoded and J-beta primers. Each cDNA molecule was tagged by a template-switch adaptor that had 12 random nucleotides. Each CDR3 protein gets one entry after TCRdb re-called the 5' RACE reads with MiXCR. This table has 800,000 to 1,000,000 distinct CDR3 sequences, roughly 52% appearing once. This clonotype was seen a few times. Peripheral blood from each donor was collected in a volume of 9.5 to 10 milliliters.

Sequenced input: blood. The J gene is TRBJ1-5, the V gene TRBV12-3 or TRBV12-4; possible D gene TRBD1, 5 bases. The origin of this receptor is a man aged 25 to 40 in good health. This CDR3 reads CASSWGVGGDYNQPQHF. The CDR3 bases are TGTGCCAGCAGTTGGGGGGTCGGGGGGGACTACAATCAGCCCCAGCATTTT.